One and the same sample provided the 20 T cell receptor beta chains below, sequenced in a study of T cell clonality in common variable immunodeficiency. Profiling relied on immunoSEQ multiplex PCR, and the TCRdb table lists in-frame clones only, not all of them. In total the sample includes roughly 57,000 clones, none of them seen once. Sequences were obtained from peripheral blood mononuclear cells. These receptor sequences come from a person aged 18 to 75 in good health.

This clone appeared many times. The DNA read from the CDR3 is TGTGCCTGGAGCGACGAATCTGGGACTACCTACACCGGGGAG. Translating gives CAWSDESGTTYTGE. The complete CDR3 sequence is CAWSDESGTTYTGELFF. This chain uses TRBV30 with TRBJ2-2; the match to TRBD2 covers 7 bases. The read is 3 residues too short to cover the CDR3 end, so that end is filled in from the germline J gene. The germline V gene has CDR1 GTSNPN and CDR2 SVGIG (reference sequence). The trim removed 3 bases at V and 3 bases at J, leaving 13 bases unmatched. CDR3 size: 17 residues.

The table lists this clone with many counts. The CDR3 extends 3 residues past the end of the read, so its final part is completed from the germline J gene. J is TRBJ2-1 and V is TRBV19; D gene unclear. CDR3 length equals 13 residues. V gave up 3 bases and J gave up 0 bases, with 3 bases separating them. CDR1 LNHDA and CDR2 SQIVND come from the germline V gene (reference sequence). The covered CDR3 bases are TGTGCCAGTAGTATCGGCTCCTACAATGAG. Translation gives CASSIGSYNE. The whole CDR3 reads CASSIGSYNEQFF.

At least ten counts were recorded for this clone. The read comes to an end 3 residues before the CDR3 does, leaving the germline J gene to fill in the end. V usage is TRBV2 and J usage is TRBJ1-2; 8 nucleotides agree with TRBD1. This CDR3 has 18 amino acids. Per the germline V gene, CDR1 is SNHLY and CDR2 is FYNNEI. V shed 6 bases and J 6 bases; nucleotides not matched to a gene: 21. The CDR3 spells CASRVLATRTGKGNGYTF. The sequenced part of the CDR3 DNA is TGTGCCAGCAGGGTGTTAGCTACCCGGACAGGGAAAGGAAATGGC. The variable domain in full, with the rest retrieved from reference TRBV2 and TRBJ1-2, is EPEVTQTPSHQVTQMGQEVILRCVPISNHLYFYWYRQILGQKVEFLVSFYNNEISEKSEIFDDQFSVERPDGSNFTLKIRSTKLEDSAMYFCASRVLATRTGKGNGYTFGSGTRLTVV.

This clone was picked up a small number of times. The CDR3 is cut off 3 residues early in the read; its end comes from the germline J gene. This sequence joins TRBV6-1 and TRBJ1-2; 8 nucleotides agree with TRBD1. The CDR3 covers 16 residues. Germline V lookup: CDR1 MNHNS, CDR2 SASEGT. The covered CDR3 bases are TGTGCCAGCAGTGGTCTACAGGGGGGCTCCTACAATGAC. It encodes CASSGLQGGSYND. In full, the CDR3 reads CASSGLQGGSYNDYTF.

On this clone itself: The CDR3 end falls 3 residues outside the read, so it is completed with the germline J gene. The rearrangement joins TRBV19 to TRBJ1-2; D is ambiguous. This CDR3 spans 12 amino acids. CDR1 and CDR2 from the germline V gene are LNHDA and SQIVND (reference sequence). CDR3 loop: CASSPTSNDYTF. Partial CDR3 DNA: TGTGCCAGTAGTCCTACTAGTAATGAC.

This clone was seen at least ten times. The CDR3 extends 3 residues past the end of the read, so its final part is completed from the germline J gene. The chain is built from TRBV20-1 and TRBJ1-1, with D possibly matching TRBD1 (6 bases). Germline lookup yields CDR1 DFQATT and CDR2 SNEGSKA (reference sequence). This CDR3 is built from 14 residues. With 7 bases removed from V and 7 bases from J, the gap between germline ends came to 22 bases. The CDR3 loop is CSVPKGVESGEAFF. The CDR3 DNA, read in part, is TGCAGTGTCCCAAAGGGGGTCGAAAGCGGTGAA.

To note about this clone: The CDR3 goes on 3 residues after the read ends, and that part is filled in from the germline J gene. This sequence joins TRBV19 and TRBJ2-2, with 9 nucleotides matching TRBD1. Germline V CDR1 and CDR2: LNHDA, SQIVND (reference sequence). There are 15 residues in the CDR3. CDR3 sequence reads: CASSIHRGRIEKLFF. The sequenced part of the CDR3 DNA is TGTGCCAGTAGTATACACAGGGGGCGTATTGAAAAG.

The sample holds many counts of this clone. The read comes to an end 3 residues before the CDR3 does, leaving the germline J gene to fill in the end. The V and J genes are TRBV11-3 and TRBJ1-1; D remains unclear. The germline V gene has CDR1 SGHNT and CDR2 YENEEA. V was cut by 1 base and J by 1 base, with 4 bases left in between. The CDR3 has 13 residues. CDR3 DNA, as far as it was read: TGTGCCAGCAGCTTAGCAGAGAACACTGAA. Translated: CASSLAENTE. The whole CDR3 sequence reads CASSLAENTEAFF.

Points on this clone: At one end, the junction sequence differs from germline, possibly due to a read error. The CDR3 is cut off 3 residues early in the read; its end comes from the germline J gene. V is TRBV2 and J is TRBJ2-2; possibly TRBD2 for D (5 bases). The germline V gene has CDR1 SNHLY and CDR2 FYNNEI. CDR3 length equals 15 residues. Partial CDR3 DNA: TGTGCCAGCAACCAAAGGGTAGCGAACGCCGGGGAG. Amino acids: CASNQRVANAGE. The full-length CDR3 reads as CASNQRVANAGELFF.

In regard to this clone: The read ends 3 residues shy of where the CDR3 ends; the end is completed using the germline J gene. The gene calls are TRBV30 and TRBJ1-2; 7 bases fit TRBD1. The CDR3 contains 13 residues. Germline CDR1 is GTSNPN and CDR2 is SVGIG (reference sequence). CDR3 protein: CAWSGGTVYDYTF. The sequenced part of the CDR3 DNA is TGTGCCTGGAGTGGAGGGACAGTCTACGAC.

This clone was seen at least ten times. The DNA ends 3 residues before the CDR3 does, and the rest of the CDR3 is filled in from the germline J gene. The chain has TRBV19 and TRBJ1-2; 9 nucleotides match TRBD1. Trimming removed 3 bases from V and 7 bases from J; junction bases left unmatched: 6. The CDR3 has 14 amino acids. Germline loops: CDR1 LNHDA, CDR2 SQIVND (reference sequence). The sequenced CDR3 bases are TGTGCCAGTAGTATCCCGGGACAGGGCTCTGGC. Protein sequence: CASSIPGQGSG. The complete CDR3 protein is CASSIPGQGSGYTF.

This clone was recorded at least ten times. The observed sequence ends 3 residues before the CDR3 terminus, with the missing tail filled in from the germline J gene. This chain links TRBV7-9 with TRBJ2-2; D is tentatively TRBD1 or TRBD2 (5 bases each). Trimming removed 2 bases from V and 10 bases from J, with 17 bases in between. Per the germline V gene, CDR1 is SEHNR and CDR2 is FQNEAQ (reference sequence). The CDR3 spans 15 residues. The CDR3 loop reads CASSLKAREPEELFF. The covered CDR3 bases are TGTGCCAGCAGCTTAAAGGCCAGGGAGCCAGAGGAG.

In its sample, this clone was seen many times. Here the CDR3 reads CASRRVNTEAFF. The DNA read from the CDR3 is TGTGCCAGCAGGAGGGTGAACACTGAA. The genes are TRBV7-8 and TRBJ1-1; no clear D. The CDR3 end is not reached by the read, which stops 3 residues before it; the germline J gene fills it in. This CDR3 contains 12 residues. The V gene lost 6 bases and the J gene lost 0 bases, with 5 bases spanning the gap. Germline CDR1 SGHVS, CDR2 FQNEAQ.

This clone appeared many times. This CDR3 reads CASSMAGHPITDTQYF. The DNA read from the CDR3 is TGTGCCAGCAGTATGGCGGGACATCCGATCACAGATACG. The V and J genes are TRBV12-3 or TRBV12-4 and TRBJ2-3; D may correspond to TRBD1 or TRBD2 (6 bases each). The read halts 3 residues ahead of the CDR3 end, with the missing end drawn from the germline J gene. The CDR3 has 16 residues. Trimming removed 5 bases at V and 2 bases at J, with 17 bases between.

This clone was detected many times. Read coverage stops 3 residues before the CDR3 terminus; the germline J gene supplies the remainder. The chain is built from TRBV2 and TRBJ2-2; 7 positions match TRBD1. J was trimmed by 3 bases and V by 2 bases; bases with no gene match: 6. Germline values: CDR1 SNHLY, CDR2 FYNNEI. The CDR3 covers 16 residues. CDR3 DNA, as far as it was read: TGTGCCAGCAGTGAACTTGGACAGGAGCACACCGGGGAG. Translating it yields CASSELGQEHTGE. The whole CDR3 protein reads CASSELGQEHTGELFF.

This clone was found many times. The observed sequence ends 3 residues before the CDR3 terminus, with the missing tail filled in from the germline J gene. The gene calls are TRBV7-6 and TRBJ1-6, with a tentative D call TRBD1 (5 bases). Germline V gives CDR1 SGHVS, CDR2 FNYEAQ. V was cut by 5 bases and J by 5 bases, with 10 bases left in between. The CDR3 totals 14 residues. CDR3 in amino acids: CASSPDIDNSPLHF. The CDR3 DNA, read in part, is TGTGCCAGCAGCCCGGACATAGATAATTCACCC.

This clone was observed at least ten times. Read data end 3 residues before the CDR3 end; the end is taken from the germline J gene. J is TRBJ1-6 and V is TRBV7-3; D is ambiguous. The CDR3 has 13 amino acids. Germline V lookup: CDR1 SGHTA, CDR2 FQGTGA. Between the trimmed V and J ends, which lost 2 bases and 7 bases, there was a span of 6 bases. CDR3 in amino acids: CASSLSQNSPLHF. The DNA read from the CDR3 is TGTGCCAGCAGCTTATCCCAGAATTCACCC.

This clone has ten or more counts. Read sequence stops 3 residues before the CDR3 end, and the germline J gene provides the missing end. The V call is TRBV5-5, the J call TRBJ1-1; possible D gene TRBD1, 6 bases. The CDR3 spans 13 residues. Germline V gene data show CDR1 as SGHKS and CDR2 as YYEKEE (reference sequence). Here the CDR3 reads CASSLEMTDRAFF. The CDR3 DNA, read in part, is TGTGCCAGCAGCTTGGAAATGACCGACAGG.

This clone was seen many times. Read data end 3 residues before the CDR3 end; the end is taken from the germline J gene. The chain joins TRBV11-2 to TRBJ2-5; unclear D gene. The CDR3 consists of 13 residues. Trimming removed 2 bases at V and 5 bases at J, with 9 bases between. Germline V gene sequence: CDR1 SGHAT, CDR2 FQNNGV. The part of the CDR3 DNA that was read is TGTGCCAGCAGCTTAAACTACTTGGAGACC. Its protein product is CASSLNYLET. The whole CDR3 region reads CASSLNYLETQYF.

In its sample, this clone was seen many times. Partial CDR3 DNA: TGTGCCAGCAGTGTACAGCCAAGGGGCGGC. It translates to CASSVQPRGG. The CDR3 in its entirety is CASSVQPRGGYTF. This chain uses TRBV2 with TRBJ1-2; TRBD1 might be the D (5 bases). Coverage ceases 3 residues before the CDR3 finishes, and the germline J gene fills in the end. This CDR3 spans 13 amino acids. CDR1 is SNHLY, CDR2 FYNNEI, per germline.